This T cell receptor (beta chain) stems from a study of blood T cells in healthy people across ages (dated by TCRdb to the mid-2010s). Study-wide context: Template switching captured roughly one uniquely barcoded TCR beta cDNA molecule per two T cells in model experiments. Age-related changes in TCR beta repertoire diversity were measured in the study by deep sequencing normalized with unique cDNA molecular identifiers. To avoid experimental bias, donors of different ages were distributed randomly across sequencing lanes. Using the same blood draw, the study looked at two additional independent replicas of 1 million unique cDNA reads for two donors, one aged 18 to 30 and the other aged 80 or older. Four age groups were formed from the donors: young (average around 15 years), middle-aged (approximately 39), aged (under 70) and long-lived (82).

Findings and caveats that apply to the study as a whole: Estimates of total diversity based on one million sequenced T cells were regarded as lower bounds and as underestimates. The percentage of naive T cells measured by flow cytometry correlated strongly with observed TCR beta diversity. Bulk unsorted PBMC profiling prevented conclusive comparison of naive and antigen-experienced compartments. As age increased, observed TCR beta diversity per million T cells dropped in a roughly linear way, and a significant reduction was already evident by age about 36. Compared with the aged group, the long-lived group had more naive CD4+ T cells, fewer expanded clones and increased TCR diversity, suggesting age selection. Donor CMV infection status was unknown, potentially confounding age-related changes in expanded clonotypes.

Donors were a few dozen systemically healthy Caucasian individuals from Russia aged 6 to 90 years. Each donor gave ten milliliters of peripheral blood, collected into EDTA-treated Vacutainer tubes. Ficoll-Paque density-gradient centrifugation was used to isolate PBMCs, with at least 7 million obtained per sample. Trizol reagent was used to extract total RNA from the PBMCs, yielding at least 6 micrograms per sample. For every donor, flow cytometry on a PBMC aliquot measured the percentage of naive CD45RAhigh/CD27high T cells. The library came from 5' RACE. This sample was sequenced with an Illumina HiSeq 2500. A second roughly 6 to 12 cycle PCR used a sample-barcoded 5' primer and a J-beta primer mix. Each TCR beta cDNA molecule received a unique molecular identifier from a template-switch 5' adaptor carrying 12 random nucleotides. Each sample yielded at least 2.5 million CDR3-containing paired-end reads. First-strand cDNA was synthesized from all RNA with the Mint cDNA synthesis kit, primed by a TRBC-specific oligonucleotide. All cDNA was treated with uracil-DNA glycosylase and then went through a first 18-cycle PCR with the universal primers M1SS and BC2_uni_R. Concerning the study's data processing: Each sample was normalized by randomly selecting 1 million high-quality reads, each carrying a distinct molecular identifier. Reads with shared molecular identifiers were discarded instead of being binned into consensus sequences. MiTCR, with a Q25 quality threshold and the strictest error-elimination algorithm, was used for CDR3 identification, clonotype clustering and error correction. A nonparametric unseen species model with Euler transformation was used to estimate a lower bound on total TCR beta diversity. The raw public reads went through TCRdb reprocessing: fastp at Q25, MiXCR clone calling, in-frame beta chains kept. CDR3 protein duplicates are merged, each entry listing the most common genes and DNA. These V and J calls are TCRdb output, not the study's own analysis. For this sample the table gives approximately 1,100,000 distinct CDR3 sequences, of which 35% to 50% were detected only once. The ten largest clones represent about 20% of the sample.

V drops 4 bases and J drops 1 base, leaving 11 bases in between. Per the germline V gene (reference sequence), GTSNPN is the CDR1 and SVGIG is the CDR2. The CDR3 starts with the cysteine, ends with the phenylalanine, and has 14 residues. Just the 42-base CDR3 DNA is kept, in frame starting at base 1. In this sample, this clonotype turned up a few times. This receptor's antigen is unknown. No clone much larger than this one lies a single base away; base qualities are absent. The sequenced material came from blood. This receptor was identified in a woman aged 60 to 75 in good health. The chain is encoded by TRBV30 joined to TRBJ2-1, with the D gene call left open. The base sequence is TGTGCCTGGATGAGGCAGGATTCCTACAATGAGCAGTTCTTC. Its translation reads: CAWMRQDSYNEQFF.